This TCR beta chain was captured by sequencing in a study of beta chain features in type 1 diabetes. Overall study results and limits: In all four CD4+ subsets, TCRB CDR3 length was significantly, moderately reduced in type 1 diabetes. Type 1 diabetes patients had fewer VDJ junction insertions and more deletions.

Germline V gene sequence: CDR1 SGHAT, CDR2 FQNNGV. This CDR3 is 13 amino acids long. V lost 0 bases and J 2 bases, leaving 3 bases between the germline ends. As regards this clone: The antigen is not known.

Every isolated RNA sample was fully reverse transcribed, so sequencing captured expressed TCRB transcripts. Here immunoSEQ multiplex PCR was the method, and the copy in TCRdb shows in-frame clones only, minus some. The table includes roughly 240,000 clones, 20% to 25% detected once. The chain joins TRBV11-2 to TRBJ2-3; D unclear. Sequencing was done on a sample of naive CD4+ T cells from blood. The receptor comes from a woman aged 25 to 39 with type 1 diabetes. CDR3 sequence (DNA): TGTGCCAGCAGCTTAGAACTCACAGATACGCAGTATTTT. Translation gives CASSLELTDTQYF.